This TCR beta chain stems from a study of beta chain features in type 1 diabetes. Study context: Age, gender and cell yields were similar between patients and healthy donors. Study-wide findings and caveats: A pattern of fewer insertions and more deletions at VDJ junctions was seen in type 1 diabetes patients.

This clone was seen a few times. Its antigen remains unidentified. The investigators reverse transcribed all of the isolated RNA, so they sequenced expressed TCRB transcripts. Data came from immunoSEQ multiplex PCR; TCRdb stores just in-frame clones and leaves some out. The sample contains hundreds of thousands of clones, roughly 31% of which appear only once. The CDR3 contains 15 residues. Trimming removed 1 base at V and 4 bases at J, with 13 bases between. Germline lookup yields CDR1 SEHNR and CDR2 FQNEAQ (reference sequence). The V and J genes are TRBV7-9 and TRBJ2-5; the D gene is possibly TRBD2 (6 bases). The receptor comes from a man aged 18 to 29 in good health. Sequencing used naive CD4+ T cells from blood. In DNA, the CDR3 is TGTGCCAGCAGCTTAGGGGATACAGCGGGAGAGACCCAGTACTTC. It encodes CASSLGDTAGETQYF. The whole variable domain, remainder taken from reference TRBV7-9 and TRBJ2-5, is DTGVSQNPRHKITKRGQNVTFRCDPISEHNRLYWYRQTLGQGPEFLTYFQNEAQLEKSRLLSDRFSAERPKGSFSTLEIQRTEQGDSAMYLCASSLGDTAGETQYFGPGTRLLVL.